What follows are 2 T cell receptor beta chains derived from one specimen sequenced in a study of shared clonotypes between healthy human individuals. Repertoires were generated with immunoSEQ multiplex PCR, while TCRdb's copy carries only in-frame clones and drops some. The table lists about 1.1 million clones, about 80% of them singletons. The sequencing input was memory CD4+ T cells from PBMCs. Documented subset: CD45RA-negative fraction. Every receptor here comes from a man between 18 and 35 years old in good health. Some clones in this sample may be carry-over from other donors' samples.

The chain has TRBV5-5 and TRBJ1-2, with no clear D. The CDR3 sequence is 15 residues long. The V gene's germline CDR1 is SGHKS and CDR2 YYEKEE (reference sequence). Trimming shortened V by 4 bases and J by 0 bases, and 13 bases separated the two germline ends. DNA for the CDR3: TGTGCCAGCAGCCCTGGGCCCAAGCCTAACTATGGCTACACCTTC. The encoded protein is CASSPGPKPNYGYTF.

V gene TRBV7-3 combines with J gene TRBJ2-7; the match to TRBD1 covers 8 bases. Germline CDR1 and CDR2: SGHTA and FQGTGA. Trimming took 5 bases from V and 5 from J; bases not matched to a gene: 11. The CDR3 is 15 residues long. CDR3 sequence reads: CASSPSPDRAHEQYF. The CDR3 DNA sequence: TGTGCCAGCAGCCCCAGCCCGGACAGGGCCCACGAGCAGTACTTC.